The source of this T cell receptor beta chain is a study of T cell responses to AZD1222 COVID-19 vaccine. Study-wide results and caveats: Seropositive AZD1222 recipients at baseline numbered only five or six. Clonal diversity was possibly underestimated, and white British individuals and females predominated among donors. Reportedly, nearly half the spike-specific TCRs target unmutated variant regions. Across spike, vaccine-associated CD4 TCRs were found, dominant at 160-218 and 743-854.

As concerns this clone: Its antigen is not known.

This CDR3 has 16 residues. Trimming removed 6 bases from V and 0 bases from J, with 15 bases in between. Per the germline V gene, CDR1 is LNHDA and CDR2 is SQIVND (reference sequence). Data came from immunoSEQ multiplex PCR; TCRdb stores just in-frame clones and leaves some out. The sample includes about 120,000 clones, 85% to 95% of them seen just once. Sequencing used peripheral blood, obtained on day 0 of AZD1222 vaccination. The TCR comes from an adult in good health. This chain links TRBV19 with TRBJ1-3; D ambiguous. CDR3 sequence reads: CASSVRSSTSGNTIYF. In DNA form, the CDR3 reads TGTGCCAGTAGCGTACGCTCCTCGACCTCTGGAAACACCATATATTTT. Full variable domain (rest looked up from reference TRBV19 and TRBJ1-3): DGGITQSPKYLFRKEGQNVTLSCEQNLNHDAMYWYRQDPGQGLRLIYYSQIVNDFQKGDIAEGYSVSREKKESFPLTVTSAQKNPTAFYLCASSVRSSTSGNTIYFGEGSWLTVV.